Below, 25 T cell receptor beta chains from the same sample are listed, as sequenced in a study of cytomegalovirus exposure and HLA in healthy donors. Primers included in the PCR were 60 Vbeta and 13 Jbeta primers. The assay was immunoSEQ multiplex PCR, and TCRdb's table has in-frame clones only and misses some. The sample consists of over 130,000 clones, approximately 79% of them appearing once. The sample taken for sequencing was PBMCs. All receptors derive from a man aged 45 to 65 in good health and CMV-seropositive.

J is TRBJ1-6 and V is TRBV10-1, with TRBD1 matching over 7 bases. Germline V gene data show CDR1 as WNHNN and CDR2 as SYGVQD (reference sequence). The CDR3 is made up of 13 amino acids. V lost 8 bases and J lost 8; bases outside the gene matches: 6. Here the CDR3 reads CASQRGGDSPLHF. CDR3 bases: TGCGCCAGCCAAAGAGGGGGCGATTCACCCCTCCACTTT.

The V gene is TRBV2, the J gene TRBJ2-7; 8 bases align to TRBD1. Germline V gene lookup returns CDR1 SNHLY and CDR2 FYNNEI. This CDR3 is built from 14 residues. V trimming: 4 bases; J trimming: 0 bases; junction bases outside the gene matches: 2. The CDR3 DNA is TGTGCCAGCAGTGCTACAGGGGGCTCCTACGAGCAGTACTTC. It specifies CASSATGGSYEQYF.

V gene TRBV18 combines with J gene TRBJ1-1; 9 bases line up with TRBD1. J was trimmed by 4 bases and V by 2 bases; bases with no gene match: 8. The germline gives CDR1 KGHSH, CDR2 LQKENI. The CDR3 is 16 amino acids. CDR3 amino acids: CASSPLTGGTGTEAFF. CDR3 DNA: TGTGCCAGCTCACCATTGACAGGGGGAACAGGCACTGAAGCTTTCTTT.

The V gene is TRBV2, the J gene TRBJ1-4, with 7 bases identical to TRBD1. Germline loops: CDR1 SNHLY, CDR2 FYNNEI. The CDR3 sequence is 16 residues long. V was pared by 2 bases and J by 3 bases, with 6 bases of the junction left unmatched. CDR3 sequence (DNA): TGTGCCAGCAGTGAAACAGCAGGGGGTTCTAATGAAAAACTGTTTTTT. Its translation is CASSETAGGSNEKLFF.

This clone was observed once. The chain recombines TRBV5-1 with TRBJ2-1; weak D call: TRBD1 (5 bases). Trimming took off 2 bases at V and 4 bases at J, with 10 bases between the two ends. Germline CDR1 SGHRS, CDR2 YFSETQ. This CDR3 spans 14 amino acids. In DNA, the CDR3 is TGCGCCAGCAGCTTAGACAGATTTTACAATGAGCAGTTCTTC. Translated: CASSLDRFYNEQFF.

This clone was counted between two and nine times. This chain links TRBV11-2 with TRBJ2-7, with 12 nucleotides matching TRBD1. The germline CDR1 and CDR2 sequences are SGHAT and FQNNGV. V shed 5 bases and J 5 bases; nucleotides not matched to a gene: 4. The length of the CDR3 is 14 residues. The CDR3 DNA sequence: TGTGCCAGCAGCCCCGGGACAGGGGGCAACGAGCAGTACTTC. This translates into CASSPGTGGNEQYF.

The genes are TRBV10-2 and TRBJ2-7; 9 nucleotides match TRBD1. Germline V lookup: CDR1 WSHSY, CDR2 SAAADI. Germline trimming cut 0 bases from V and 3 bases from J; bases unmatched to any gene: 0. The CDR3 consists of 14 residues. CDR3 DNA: TGCGCCAGCAGTGAGTCGACAGGGGGCTACGAGCAGTACTTC. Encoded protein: CASSESTGGYEQYF.

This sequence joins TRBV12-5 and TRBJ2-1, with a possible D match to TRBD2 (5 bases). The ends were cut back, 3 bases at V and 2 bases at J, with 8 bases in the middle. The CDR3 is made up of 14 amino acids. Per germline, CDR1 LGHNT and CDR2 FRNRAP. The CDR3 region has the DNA TGTGCTAGTGGTTTAGGGAGCACCTACAATGAGCAGTTCTTC. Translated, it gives CASGLGSTYNEQFF. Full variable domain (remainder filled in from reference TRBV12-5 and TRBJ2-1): DARVTQTPRHKVTEMGQEVTMRCQPILGHNTVFWYRQTMMQGLELLAYFRNRAPLDDSGMPKDRFSAEMPDATLATLKIQPSEPRDSAVYFCASGLGSTYNEQFFGPGTRLTVL.

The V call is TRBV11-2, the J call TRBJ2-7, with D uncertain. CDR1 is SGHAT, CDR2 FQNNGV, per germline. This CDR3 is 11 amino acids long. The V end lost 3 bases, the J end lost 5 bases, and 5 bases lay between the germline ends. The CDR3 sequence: CASSFFHEQYF. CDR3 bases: TGTGCCAGCAGCTTCTTCCACGAGCAGTACTTC.

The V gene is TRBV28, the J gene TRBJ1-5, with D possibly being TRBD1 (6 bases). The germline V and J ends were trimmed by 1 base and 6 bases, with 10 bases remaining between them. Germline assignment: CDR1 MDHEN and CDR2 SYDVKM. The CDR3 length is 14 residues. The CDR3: CASSLSGAPQPQHF. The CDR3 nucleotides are TGTGCCAGCAGTTTATCAGGGGCCCCTCAGCCCCAGCATTTT.

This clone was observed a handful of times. CDR3 nucleotide sequence: TGTGCCAGTAGTATAACGGGGACTAGCGTCTACGAGCAGTACTTC. Translation: CASSITGTSVYEQYF. The V gene is TRBV19, the J gene TRBJ2-7, with 10 positions matching TRBD2. Looked up from germline, CDR1 is LNHDA and CDR2 is SQIVND (reference sequence). The J segment lost 3 bases and the V segment lost 2 bases, leaving 4 bases of the junction unmatched. This CDR3 region has 15 residues.

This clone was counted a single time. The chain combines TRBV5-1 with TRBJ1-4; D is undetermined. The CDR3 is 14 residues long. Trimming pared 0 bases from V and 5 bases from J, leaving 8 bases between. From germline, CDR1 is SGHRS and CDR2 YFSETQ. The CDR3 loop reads CASSLEQPNEKLFF. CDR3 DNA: TGCGCCAGCAGCTTGGAACAGCCGAATGAAAAACTGTTTTTT. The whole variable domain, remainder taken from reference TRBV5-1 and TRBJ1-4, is KAGVTQTPRYLIKTRGQQVTLSCSPISGHRSVSWYQQTPGQGLQFLFEYFSETQRNKGNFPGRFSGRQFSNSRSEMNVSTLELGDSALYLCASSLEQPNEKLFFGSGTQLSVL.

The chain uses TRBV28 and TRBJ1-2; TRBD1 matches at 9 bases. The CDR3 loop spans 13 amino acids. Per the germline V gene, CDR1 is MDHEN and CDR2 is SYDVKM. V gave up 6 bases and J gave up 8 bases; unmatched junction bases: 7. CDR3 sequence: CASSRGQGGGYTF. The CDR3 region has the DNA TGTGCCAGCAGCCGGGGACAGGGAGGAGGCTACACCTTC.

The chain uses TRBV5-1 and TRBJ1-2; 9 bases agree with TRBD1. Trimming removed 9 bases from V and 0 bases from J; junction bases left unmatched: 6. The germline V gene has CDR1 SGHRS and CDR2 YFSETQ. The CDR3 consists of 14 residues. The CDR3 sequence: CANDRGVSNYGYTF. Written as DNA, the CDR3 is TGCGCCAACGACAGGGGGGTATCTAACTATGGCTACACCTTC.

CDR3 loop: CASRLTGGNTEAFF. The CDR3 DNA reads as TGTGCCAGCAGGTTGACGGGGGGCAACACTGAAGCTTTCTTT. This chain joins TRBV6-1 and TRBJ1-1; perhaps TRBD1 as D (6 bases). The V gene lost 6 bases and the J gene lost 2 bases, with 13 bases spanning the gap. The CDR3 covers 14 residues. In germline, CDR1 is MNHNS, CDR2 SASEGT.

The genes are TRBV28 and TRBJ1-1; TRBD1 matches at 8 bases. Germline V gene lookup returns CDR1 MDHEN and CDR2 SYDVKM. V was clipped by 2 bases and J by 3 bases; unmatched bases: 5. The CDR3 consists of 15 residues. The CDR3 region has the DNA TGTGCCAGCAGTTTACCCCAGGGGGCGTACACTGAAGCTTTCTTT. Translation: CASSLPQGAYTEAFF.

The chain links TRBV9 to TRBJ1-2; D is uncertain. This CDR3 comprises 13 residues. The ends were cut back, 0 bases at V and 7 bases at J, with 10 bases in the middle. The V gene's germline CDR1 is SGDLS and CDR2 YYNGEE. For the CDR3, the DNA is TGTGCCAGCAGCGTAGTGACACTTGCTGGCTACACCTTC. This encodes CASSVVTLAGYTF.

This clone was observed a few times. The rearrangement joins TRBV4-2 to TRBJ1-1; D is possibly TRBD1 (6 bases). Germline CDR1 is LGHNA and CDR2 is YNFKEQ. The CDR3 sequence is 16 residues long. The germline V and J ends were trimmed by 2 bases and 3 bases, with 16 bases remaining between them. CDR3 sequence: CASSQRGTIGHTEAFF. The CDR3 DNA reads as TGTGCCAGCAGCCAAAGGGGGACAATAGGGCACACTGAAGCTTTCTTT.

The CDR3 sequence: CASSSGLAGVVDTQYF. The CDR3 DNA reads as TGTGCCAGCAGCTCCGGACTAGCGGGAGTTGTGGATACGCAGTATTTT. The chain uses TRBV7-9 and TRBJ2-3, with TRBD2 matching 13 bases. V lost 4 bases to trimming and J lost 6 bases; unmatched junction nucleotides: 7. Germline values: CDR1 SEHNR, CDR2 FQNEAQ (reference sequence). CDR3 length: 16 residues.

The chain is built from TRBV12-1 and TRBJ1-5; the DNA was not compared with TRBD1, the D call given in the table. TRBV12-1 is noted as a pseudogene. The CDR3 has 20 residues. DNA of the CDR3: TGTGCCAGCAGCCCCCCGGCGGAGCAGGGCGGAAGGCATAGCAATCAGCCCCAGCATTTT. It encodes CASSPPAEQGGRHSNQPQHF.

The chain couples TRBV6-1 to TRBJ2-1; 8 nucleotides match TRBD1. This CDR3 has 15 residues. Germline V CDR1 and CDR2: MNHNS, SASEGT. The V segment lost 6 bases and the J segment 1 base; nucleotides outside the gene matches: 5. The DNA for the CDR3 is TGTGCCAGCAGCCTCGGACAGGGATCCTACAATGAGCAGTTCTTC. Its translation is CASSLGQGSYNEQFF.

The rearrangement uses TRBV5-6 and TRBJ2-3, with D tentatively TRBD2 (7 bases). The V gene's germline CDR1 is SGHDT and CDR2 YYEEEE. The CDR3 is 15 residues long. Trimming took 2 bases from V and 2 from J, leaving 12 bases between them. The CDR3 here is CASSFGGRVTDTQYF. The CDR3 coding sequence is TGTGCCAGCAGCTTCGGGGGGCGAGTCACAGATACGCAGTATTTT.

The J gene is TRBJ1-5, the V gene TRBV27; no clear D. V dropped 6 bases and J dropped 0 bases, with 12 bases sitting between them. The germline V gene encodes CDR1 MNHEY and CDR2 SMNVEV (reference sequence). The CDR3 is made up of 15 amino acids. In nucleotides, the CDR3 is TGTGCCAGCAGGCTCAATGTAGATAGCAATCAGCCCCAGCATTTT. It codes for CASRLNVDSNQPQHF.

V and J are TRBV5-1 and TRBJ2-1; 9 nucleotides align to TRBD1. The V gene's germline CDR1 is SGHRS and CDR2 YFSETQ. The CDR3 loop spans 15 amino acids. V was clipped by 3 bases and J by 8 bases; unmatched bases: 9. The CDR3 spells CASSSMWTGEDEQFF. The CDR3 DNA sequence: TGCGCCAGCAGCTCGATGTGGACAGGGGAAGATGAGCAGTTCTTC.

The CDR3, as DNA: TGTGCCAGCAGCCGGAATTCAGGTACGCAGTATTTT. It translates to CASSRNSGTQYF. The chain is built from TRBV6-5 and TRBJ2-3, with D unclear. The CDR3 runs to 12 residues. Germline-derived CDR1 and CDR2 are MNHEY and SVGAGI. Trimming cost V 6 bases and J 8 bases, with 12 bases left between them.